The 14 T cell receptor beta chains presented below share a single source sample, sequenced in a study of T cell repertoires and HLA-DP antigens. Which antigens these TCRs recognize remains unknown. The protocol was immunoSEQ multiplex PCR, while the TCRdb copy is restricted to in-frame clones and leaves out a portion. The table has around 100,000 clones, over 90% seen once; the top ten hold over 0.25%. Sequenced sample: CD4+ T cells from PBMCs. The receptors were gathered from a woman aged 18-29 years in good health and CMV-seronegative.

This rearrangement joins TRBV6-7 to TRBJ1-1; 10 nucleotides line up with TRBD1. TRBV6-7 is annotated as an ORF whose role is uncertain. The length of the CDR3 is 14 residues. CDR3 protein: CASGVRQGAPEAFF. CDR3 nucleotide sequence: TGTGCTAGCGGGGTTAGACAGGGGGCTCCTGAAGCTTTCTTT.

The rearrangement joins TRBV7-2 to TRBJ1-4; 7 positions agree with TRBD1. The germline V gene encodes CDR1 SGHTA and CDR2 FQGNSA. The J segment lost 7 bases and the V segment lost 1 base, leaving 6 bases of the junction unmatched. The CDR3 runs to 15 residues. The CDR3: CASSLVGTVGEKLFF. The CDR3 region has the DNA TGTGCCAGCAGCTTAGTCGGGACAGTAGGTGAAAAACTGTTTTTT. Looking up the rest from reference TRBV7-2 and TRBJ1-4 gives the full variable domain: GAGVSQSPSNKVTEKGKDVELRCDPISGHTALYWYRQSLGQGLEFLIYFQGNSAPDKSGLPSDRFSAERTGGSVSTLTIQRTQQEDSAVYLCASSLVGTVGEKLFFGSGTQLSVL.

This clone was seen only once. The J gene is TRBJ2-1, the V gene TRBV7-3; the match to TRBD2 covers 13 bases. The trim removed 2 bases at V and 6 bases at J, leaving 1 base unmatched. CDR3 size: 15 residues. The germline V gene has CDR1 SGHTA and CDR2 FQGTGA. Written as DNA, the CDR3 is TGTGCCAGCAGCTTAGGGACTAGCGGGATCAATGAGCAGTTCTTC. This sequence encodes CASSLGTSGINEQFF.

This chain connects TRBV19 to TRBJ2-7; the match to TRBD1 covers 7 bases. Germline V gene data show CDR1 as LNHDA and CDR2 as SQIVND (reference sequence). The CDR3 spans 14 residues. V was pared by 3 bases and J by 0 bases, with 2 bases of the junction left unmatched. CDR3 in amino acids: CASSMTGNSYEQYF. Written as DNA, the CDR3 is TGTGCCAGTAGTATGACAGGGAACTCCTACGAGCAGTACTTC.

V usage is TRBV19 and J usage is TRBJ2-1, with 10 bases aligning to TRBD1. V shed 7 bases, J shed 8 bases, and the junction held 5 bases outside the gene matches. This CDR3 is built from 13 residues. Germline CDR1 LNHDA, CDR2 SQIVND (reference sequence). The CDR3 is CASIETGGDEQFF. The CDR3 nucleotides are TGTGCCAGTATCGAGACAGGGGGCGATGAGCAGTTCTTC.

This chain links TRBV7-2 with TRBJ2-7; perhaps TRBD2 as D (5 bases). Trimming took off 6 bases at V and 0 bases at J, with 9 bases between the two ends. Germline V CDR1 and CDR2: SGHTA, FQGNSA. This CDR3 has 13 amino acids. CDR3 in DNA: TGTGCCAGCAGGTTGGGGAGCTCCTACGAGCAGTACTTC. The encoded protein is CASRLGSSYEQYF.

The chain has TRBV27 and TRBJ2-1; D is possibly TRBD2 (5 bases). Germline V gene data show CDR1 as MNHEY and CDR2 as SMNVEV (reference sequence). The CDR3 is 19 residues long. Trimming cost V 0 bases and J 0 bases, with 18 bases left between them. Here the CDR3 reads CASSLSARPTRSSYNEQFF. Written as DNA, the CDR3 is TGTGCCAGCAGTTTATCGGCTCGGCCAACTAGGAGCTCCTACAATGAGCAGTTCTTC.

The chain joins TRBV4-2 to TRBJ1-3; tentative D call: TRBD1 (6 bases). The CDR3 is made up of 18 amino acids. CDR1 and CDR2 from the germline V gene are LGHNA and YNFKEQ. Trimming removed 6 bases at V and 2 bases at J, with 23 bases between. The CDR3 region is CASSLPGESIDTGNTIYF. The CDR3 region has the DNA TGTGCCAGCAGTCTCCCAGGGGAATCTATAGATACTGGAAACACCATATATTTT.

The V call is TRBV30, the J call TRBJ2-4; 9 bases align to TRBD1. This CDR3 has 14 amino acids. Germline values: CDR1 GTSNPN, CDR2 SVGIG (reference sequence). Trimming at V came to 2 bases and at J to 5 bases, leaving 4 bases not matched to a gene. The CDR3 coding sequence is TGTGCCTGGAGTAAGACAGGGGGAGAAAACATTCAGTACTTC. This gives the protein CAWSKTGGENIQYF.

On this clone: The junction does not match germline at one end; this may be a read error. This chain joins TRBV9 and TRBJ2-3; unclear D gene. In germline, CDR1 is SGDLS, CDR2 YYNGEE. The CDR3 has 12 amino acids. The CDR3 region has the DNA TGTGCCAGCAGCCCAGGCACGGATACGCAGTATTTT. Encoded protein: CASSPGTDTQYF.

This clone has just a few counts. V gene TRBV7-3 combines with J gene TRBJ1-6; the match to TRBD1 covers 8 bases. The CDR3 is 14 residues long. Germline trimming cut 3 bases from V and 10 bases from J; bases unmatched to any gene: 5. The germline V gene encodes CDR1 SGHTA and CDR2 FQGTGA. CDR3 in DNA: TGTGCCAGCAGCTTCAGGGGGCGATCCTCACCCCTCCACTTT. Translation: CASSFRGRSSPLHF.

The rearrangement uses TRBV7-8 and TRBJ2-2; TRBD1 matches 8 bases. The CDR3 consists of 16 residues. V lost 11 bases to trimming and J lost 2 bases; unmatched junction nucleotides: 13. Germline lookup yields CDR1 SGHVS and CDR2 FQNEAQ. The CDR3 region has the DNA TGTGCCTCATGGCCCTGGACAGGGAAAAACACCGGGGAGCTGTTTTTT. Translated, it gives CASWPWTGKNTGELFF.

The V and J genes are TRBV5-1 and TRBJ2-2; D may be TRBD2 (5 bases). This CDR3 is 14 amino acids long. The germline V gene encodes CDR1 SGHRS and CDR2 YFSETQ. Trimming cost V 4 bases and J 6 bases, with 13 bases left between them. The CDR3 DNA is TGCGCCAGCAGCACCGGACTGTTGCCCGGGGAGCTGTTTTTT. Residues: CASSTGLLPGELFF. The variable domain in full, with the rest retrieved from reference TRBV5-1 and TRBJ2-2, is KAGVTQTPRYLIKTRGQQVTLSCSPISGHRSVSWYQQTPGQGLQFLFEYFSETQRNKGNFPGRFSGRQFSNSRSEMNVSTLELGDSALYLCASSTGLLPGELFFGEGSRLTVL.

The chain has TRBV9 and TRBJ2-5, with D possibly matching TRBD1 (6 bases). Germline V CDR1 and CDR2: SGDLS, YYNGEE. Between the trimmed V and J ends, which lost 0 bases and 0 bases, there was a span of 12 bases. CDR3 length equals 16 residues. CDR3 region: CASSVGQGQNQETQYF. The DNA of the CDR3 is TGTGCCAGCAGCGTAGGTCAAGGACAGAACCAAGAGACCCAGTACTTC.